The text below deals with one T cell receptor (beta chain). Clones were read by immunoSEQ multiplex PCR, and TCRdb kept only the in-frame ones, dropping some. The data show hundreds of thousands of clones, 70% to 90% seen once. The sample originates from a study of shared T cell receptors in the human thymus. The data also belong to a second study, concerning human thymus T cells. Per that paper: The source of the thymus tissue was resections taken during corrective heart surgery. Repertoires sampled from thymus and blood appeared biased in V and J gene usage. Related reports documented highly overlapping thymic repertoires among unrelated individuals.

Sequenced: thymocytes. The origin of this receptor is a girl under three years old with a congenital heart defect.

The CDR3 DNA reads as TGTGCCAGCAGCCGTGGCACAGCCTATGGCTACACCTTC. Translation gives CASSRGTAYGYTF. This chain uses TRBV11-2 with TRBJ1-2; D gene ambiguous. The CDR3 has 13 residues. Trimming shortened V by 5 bases and J by 4 bases, and 11 bases separated the two germline ends. Germline V gene lookup returns CDR1 SGHAT and CDR2 FQNNGV.